The rows below give T cell receptor beta chains drawn from one sample of a study of T cell responses to AZD1222 COVID-19 vaccine. The method was immunoSEQ multiplex PCR; TCRdb's version includes in-frame clones alone and lacks a portion of them. This table has nearly 90,000 clones, approximately 91% appearing once. Source: peripheral blood, taken on day 0 of AZD1222 vaccination. Receptor source: an adult in good health. Both conserved end residues are part of each CDR3. Each record gives: clone size, D gene, CDR3 length, V gene, J gene, CDR3 protein, CDR3 DNA. A D gene is named only where the DNA matches it firmly. Where a row states a size, it is once, few, many or the class of an expanded clone; other rows omit it.

clone_size: NA; d_call: NA; cdr3_length: 13; v_call: TRBV6-2/TRBV6-3; j_call: TRBJ2-1; cdr3_aa: CASSPWALNEQFF; cdr3_nt: TGTGCCAGCAGTCCCTGGGCTTTAAATGAGCAGTTCTTC
clone_size: few; d_call: NA; cdr3_length: 14; v_call: TRBV5-4; j_call: TRBJ2-7; cdr3_aa: CASSPDIISYEQYF; cdr3_nt: TGTGCCAGCAGCCCCGACATCATCTCCTACGAGCAGTACTTC
clone_size: NA; d_call: NA; cdr3_length: 13; v_call: TRBV18; j_call: TRBJ1-1; cdr3_aa: CASSPQGATEAFF; cdr3_nt: TGTGCCAGCTCACCACAGGGAGCGACTGAAGCTTTCTTT
clone_size: NA; d_call: NA; cdr3_length: 12; v_call: TRBV28; j_call: TRBJ2-7; cdr3_aa: CASRDLGYEQYF; cdr3_nt: TGTGCCAGCAGAGATCTAGGCTACGAGCAGTACTTC
clone_size: once; d_call: NA; cdr3_length: 16; v_call: TRBV15; j_call: TRBJ1-1; cdr3_aa: CATSRDGAGPNTEAFF; cdr3_nt: TGTGCCACCAGCAGAGATGGAGCAGGACCCAACACTGAAGCTTTCTTT
clone_size: NA; d_call: NA; cdr3_length: 14; v_call: TRBV27; j_call: TRBJ2-1; cdr3_aa: CASSPGGPYNEQFF; cdr3_nt: TGTGCCAGCAGTCCGGGGGGCCCCTACAATGAGCAGTTCTTC
clone_size: NA; d_call: NA; cdr3_length: 13; v_call: TRBV14; j_call: TRBJ1-1; cdr3_aa: CASTRGGNTEAFF; cdr3_nt: TGTGCCAGCACCCGGGGAGGTAACACTGAAGCTTTCTTT
clone_size: once; d_call: TRBD1; cdr3_length: 15; v_call: TRBV28; j_call: TRBJ1-6; cdr3_aa: CASSSTGTGWSPLHF; cdr3_nt: TGTGCCAGCAGTTCCACCGGGACAGGTTGGTCACCCCTCCACTTT
clone_size: once; d_call: TRBD1; cdr3_length: 16; v_call: TRBV4-3; j_call: TRBJ2-1; cdr3_aa: CASSQDTRQGHNEQFF; cdr3_nt: TGCGCCAGCAGCCAAGATACGCGACAGGGACACAATGAGCAGTTCTTC
clone_size: NA; d_call: NA; cdr3_length: 14; v_call: TRBV5-1; j_call: TRBJ1-4; cdr3_aa: CASALQAANEKLFF; cdr3_nt: TGCGCCAGCGCATTACAGGCCGCGAATGAAAAACTGTTTTTT
clone_size: NA; d_call: TRBD2; cdr3_length: 16; v_call: TRBV28; j_call: TRBJ2-1; cdr3_aa: CASTSPSGTWSNEQFF; cdr3_nt: TGTGCCAGCACCTCCCCTAGCGGGACTTGGAGCAATGAGCAGTTCTTC
clone_size: NA; d_call: NA; cdr3_length: 15; v_call: TRBV7-7; j_call: TRBJ1-4; cdr3_aa: CASSPITEGNEKLFF; cdr3_nt: TGTGCTAGCAGCCCCATAACAGAAGGTAATGAAAAACTGTTTTTT
clone_size: NA; d_call: TRBD2; cdr3_length: 15; v_call: TRBV9; j_call: TRBJ2-1; cdr3_aa: CASSVGGRNYNEQFF; cdr3_nt: TGTGCCAGCAGCGTCGGCGGGAGAAACTACAATGAGCAGTTCTTC
clone_size: NA; d_call: NA; cdr3_length: 12; v_call: TRBV30; j_call: TRBJ1-1; cdr3_aa: CAWRAGGSEAFF; cdr3_nt: TGTGCCTGGAGGGCGGGGGGCTCTGAAGCTTTCTTT
clone_size: NA; d_call: NA; cdr3_length: 15; v_call: TRBV19; j_call: TRBJ2-1; cdr3_aa: CASSMTNTVKGEQFF; cdr3_nt: TGTGCCAGTAGTATGACTAACACCGTCAAGGGAGAGCAGTTCTTC
clone_size: NA; d_call: NA; cdr3_length: 15; v_call: TRBV21-1; j_call: TRBJ2-7; cdr3_aa: CASTRTDRSSYEQYF; cdr3_nt: TGTGCCAGCACCCGGACAGACCGTAGCTCCTACGAGCAGTACTTC
clone_size: NA; d_call: TRBD2; cdr3_length: 17; v_call: TRBV4-1; j_call: TRBJ2-3; cdr3_aa: CASSLRTSGSSTDTQYF; cdr3_nt: TGCGCCAGCAGCCTGAGGACTAGCGGGAGTAGCACAGATACGCAGTATTTT
clone_size: NA; d_call: NA; cdr3_length: 14; v_call: TRBV6-5; j_call: TRBJ2-1; cdr3_aa: CASSYLTGPGEQFF; cdr3_nt: TGTGCCAGCAGTTACCTTACTGGGCCCGGTGAGCAGTTCTTC
clone_size: NA; d_call: TRBD1; cdr3_length: 17; v_call: TRBV19; j_call: TRBJ2-2; cdr3_aa: CASSKRTGYANTGELFF; cdr3_nt: TGTGCCAGTAGTAAACGGACAGGCTACGCGAACACCGGGGAGCTGTTTTTT
clone_size: NA; d_call: NA; cdr3_length: 12; v_call: TRBV28; j_call: TRBJ2-2; cdr3_aa: CASSSGTGELFF; cdr3_nt: TGTGCCAGCAGTTCGGGGACCGGGGAGCTGTTTTTT
clone_size: few; d_call: TRBD2; cdr3_length: 15; v_call: TRBV5-1; j_call: TRBJ2-1; cdr3_aa: CASSFSGLGAAEQFF; cdr3_nt: TGCGCCAGCAGCTTTTCCGGACTAGGGGCCGCTGAGCAGTTCTTC
clone_size: NA; d_call: NA; cdr3_length: 13; v_call: TRBV7-3; j_call: TRBJ2-3; cdr3_aa: CASSSPETDTQYF; cdr3_nt: TGTGCCAGCAGCTCGCCAGAGACAGATACGCAGTATTTT
clone_size: NA; d_call: NA; cdr3_length: 16; v_call: TRBV7-8; j_call: TRBJ2-7; cdr3_aa: CASSTLPRGAKNEQYF; cdr3_nt: TGTGCCAGCAGCACCCTACCTCGGGGGGCTAAGAACGAGCAGTACTTC
clone_size: NA; d_call: NA; cdr3_length: 16; v_call: TRBV5-1; j_call: TRBJ1-1; cdr3_aa: CASSLTSGTTNTEAFF; cdr3_nt: TGCGCCAGCAGCCTAACCTCCGGGACAACGAACACTGAAGCTTTCTTT
clone_size: NA; d_call: TRBD2; cdr3_length: 16; v_call: TRBV24-1; j_call: TRBJ2-7; cdr3_aa: CATSEAGLAGVREQYF; cdr3_nt: TGTGCCACCAGTGAGGCGGGACTAGCGGGAGTGAGAGAGCAGTACTTC
clone_size: few; d_call: TRBD1; cdr3_length: 15; v_call: TRBV28; j_call: TRBJ2-1; cdr3_aa: CASSPTGQGLNEQFF; cdr3_nt: TGTGCCAGCAGTCCGACGGGACAGGGGTTGAATGAGCAGTTCTTC
clone_size: NA; d_call: TRBD1; cdr3_length: 16; v_call: TRBV10-3; j_call: TRBJ2-7; cdr3_aa: CAISEYGTGDTYEQYF; cdr3_nt: TGTGCCATCAGTGAATACGGGACAGGAGATACCTACGAGCAGTACTTC
clone_size: NA; d_call: NA; cdr3_length: 13; v_call: TRBV7-9; j_call: TRBJ2-2; cdr3_aa: CASSSEGTGELFF; cdr3_nt: TGTGCCAGCAGCTCAGAGGGGACCGGGGAGCTGTTTTTT
clone_size: NA; d_call: TRBD2; cdr3_length: 14; v_call: TRBV7-2; j_call: TRBJ2-5; cdr3_aa: CASSPSGGQETQYF; cdr3_nt: TGTGCCAGCAGCCCCAGCGGGGGCCAAGAGACCCAGTACTTC
clone_size: NA; d_call: NA; cdr3_length: 15; v_call: TRBV5-1; j_call: TRBJ2-4; cdr3_aa: CASSLSWSGANIQYF; cdr3_nt: TGCGCCAGCAGCTTGTCATGGTCTGGGGCCAACATTCAGTACTTC
clone_size: NA; d_call: NA; cdr3_length: 13; v_call: TRBV19; j_call: TRBJ1-2; cdr3_aa: CASRPRYREHYTF; cdr3_nt: TGTGCCAGCCGACCGCGTTACAGGGAACACTACACCTTC
clone_size: NA; d_call: NA; cdr3_length: 18; v_call: TRBV28; j_call: TRBJ1-1; cdr3_aa: CASSFPPPKLGGRTEAFF; cdr3_nt: TGTGCCAGCAGTTTTCCTCCACCGAAGTTAGGGGGAAGGACTGAAGCTTTCTTT
clone_size: NA; d_call: NA; cdr3_length: 13; v_call: TRBV12-3/TRBV12-4; j_call: TRBJ2-1; cdr3_aa: CASSKSRGGEQFF; cdr3_nt: TGTGCCAGCAGTAAGTCCCGTGGGGGTGAGCAGTTCTTC
clone_size: NA; d_call: NA; cdr3_length: 15; v_call: TRBV27; j_call: TRBJ2-1; cdr3_aa: CASSLSLGGDNEQFF; cdr3_nt: TGTGCCAGCAGTTTATCGTTGGGCGGAGACAATGAGCAGTTCTTC
clone_size: NA; d_call: TRBD1; cdr3_length: 13; v_call: TRBV28; j_call: TRBJ1-5; cdr3_aa: CASRGTGGQPQHF; cdr3_nt: TGTGCCAGCAGGGGGACAGGAGGCCAGCCCCAGCATTTT
clone_size: NA; d_call: NA; cdr3_length: 15; v_call: TRBV20-1; j_call: TRBJ2-2; cdr3_aa: CSASRDRPNTGELFF; cdr3_nt: TGCAGTGCTAGTCGCGACAGGCCTAACACCGGGGAGCTGTTTTTT
clone_size: NA; d_call: TRBD1; cdr3_length: 15; v_call: TRBV6-5; j_call: TRBJ1-5; cdr3_aa: CASRQGALGNQPQHF; cdr3_nt: TGTGCCAGCAGGCAGGGGGCGTTGGGCAATCAGCCCCAGCATTTT
clone_size: once; d_call: TRBD2; cdr3_length: 16; v_call: TRBV19; j_call: TRBJ2-3; cdr3_aa: CASSIHAGGKTDTQYF; cdr3_nt: TGTGCCAGTAGTATCCATGCGGGAGGGAAGACAGATACGCAGTATTTT
clone_size: NA; d_call: NA; cdr3_length: 17; v_call: TRBV28; j_call: TRBJ1-5; cdr3_aa: CASSLSKGGYSNQPQHF; cdr3_nt: TGTGCCAGCAGTTTATCTAAGGGGGGTTATAGCAATCAGCCCCAGCATTTT
clone_size: NA; d_call: TRBD2; cdr3_length: 17; v_call: TRBV9; j_call: TRBJ2-3; cdr3_aa: CASSVSGGGPSTDTQYF; cdr3_nt: TGTGCCAGCAGCGTAAGCGGGGGAGGGCCCTCGACAGATACGCAGTATTTT
clone_size: NA; d_call: TRBD1; cdr3_length: 15; v_call: TRBV24-1; j_call: TRBJ1-5; cdr3_aa: CATRGGQGDGQPQHF; cdr3_nt: TGTGCCACCAGGGGGGGACAGGGGGACGGTCAGCCCCAGCATTTT
clone_size: NA; d_call: NA; cdr3_length: 12; v_call: TRBV15; j_call: TRBJ1-6; cdr3_aa: CATSRYGDSLHF; cdr3_nt: TGTGCCACCAGCAGATACGGAGATTCCCTCCACTTT
clone_size: NA; d_call: TRBD2; cdr3_length: 16; v_call: TRBV13; j_call: TRBJ2-1; cdr3_aa: CASSLVVGLEGNEQFF; cdr3_nt: TGTGCCAGCAGCTTAGTTGTGGGACTAGAGGGCAATGAGCAGTTCTTC
clone_size: NA; d_call: NA; cdr3_length: 14; v_call: TRBV4-1; j_call: TRBJ2-5; cdr3_aa: CASSYTPGTETQYF; cdr3_nt: TGCGCCAGCAGCTATACCCCGGGGACGGAGACCCAGTACTTC
clone_size: once; d_call: NA; cdr3_length: 12; v_call: TRBV28; j_call: TRBJ2-7; cdr3_aa: CASSPGIYEQYF; cdr3_nt: TGTGCCAGCAGTCCCGGGATCTACGAGCAGTACTTC
clone_size: NA; d_call: TRBD2; cdr3_length: 15; v_call: TRBV19; j_call: TRBJ2-1; cdr3_aa: CASSRYGLAGYEQFF; cdr3_nt: TGTGCCAGTAGTAGATATGGACTAGCGGGATATGAGCAGTTCTTC
clone_size: NA; d_call: TRBD1; cdr3_length: 15; v_call: TRBV24-1; j_call: TRBJ2-3; cdr3_aa: CATSDSGQGADTQYF; cdr3_nt: TGTGCCACCAGTGATTCGGGACAGGGGGCAGATACGCAGTATTTT
clone_size: NA; d_call: TRBD1; cdr3_length: 11; v_call: TRBV29-1; j_call: TRBJ1-1; cdr3_aa: CSDGTGSEAFF; cdr3_nt: TGCAGCGACGGGACAGGGTCTGAAGCTTTCTTT